This T cell receptor beta chain was obtained from a study of preoperative IRX-2 immunotherapy in early breast cancer. Libraries were prepared by immunoSEQ multiplex PCR; TCRdb keeps only in-frame clonotypes and omits some of them. The sample holds over 55,000 clones, roughly 94% seen once. The treatment here: preoperative locoregional IRX-2 cytokine immunotherapy. Preoperative locoregional IRX-2 cytokine immunotherapy was tested in the phase Ib source study. Specimen collection occurred from a patient treated with IRX-2 immunotherapy. The TCR comes from a human donor with breast cancer.

CDR3 in amino acids: CASSGGVYTF. The CDR3 nucleotides are TGTGCCAGCAGCGGGGGTGTCTACACCTTC. The rearrangement links TRBV7-9 to TRBJ1-2; tentative D call: TRBD1 (5 bases). Trimming removed 5 bases at V and 10 bases at J, with 8 bases between. The germline gives CDR1 SEHNR, CDR2 FQNEAQ (reference sequence). This CDR3 region has 10 residues.